This T cell receptor (beta chain) was identified in a study of neoadjuvant anti-PD-1 for oral cavity cancer. As for the study in general: Most patients had three to four biweekly doses of 3 mg/kg nivolumab before resection. Non-progressing patients received a fourth nivolumab dose near day 43, then surgery on days 50-56. Study-wide results and limits: Each response group had just a few patients in TCR analyses.

Indicated time point: after neoadjuvant nivolumab, at surgical resection. Patients had newly diagnosed, untreated stage II-IVA oral cavity squamous cell carcinoma. As concerns this clone: Its antigen remains unknown.

Trimming took off 3 bases at V and 10 bases at J, with 18 bases between the two ends. The CDR3 totals 14 residues. In germline, CDR1 is KGHSH, CDR2 LQKENI. TCRdb's copy holds only in-frame clones and misses some; the assay was immunoSEQ multiplex PCR. This table holds about 12,000 clones, about 71% found once. This sequence joins TRBV18 and TRBJ1-2; the D is unclear. The TCR sequence derives from a person aged 40-85 years with oral cavity squamous cell carcinoma. The sample here was PBMCs, taken after nivolumab (anti-PD-1) treatment. The CDR3 region is CASSPDGGSISYTF. CDR3 nucleotides: TGTGCCAGCTCACCCGACGGCGGGTCTATATCCTACACCTTC.